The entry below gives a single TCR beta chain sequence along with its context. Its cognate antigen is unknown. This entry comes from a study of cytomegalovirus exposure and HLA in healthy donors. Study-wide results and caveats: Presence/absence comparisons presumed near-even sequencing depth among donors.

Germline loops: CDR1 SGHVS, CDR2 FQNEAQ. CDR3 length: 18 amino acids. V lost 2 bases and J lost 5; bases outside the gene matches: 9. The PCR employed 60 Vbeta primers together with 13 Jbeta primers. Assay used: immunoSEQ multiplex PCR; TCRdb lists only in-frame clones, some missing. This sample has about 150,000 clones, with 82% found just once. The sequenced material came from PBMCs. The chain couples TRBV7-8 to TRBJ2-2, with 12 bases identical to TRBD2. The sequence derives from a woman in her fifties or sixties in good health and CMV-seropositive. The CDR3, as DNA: TGTGCCAGCAGCTTACCGCGGACTAGCGGGGCGGGAACCGGGGAGCTGTTTTTT. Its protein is CASSLPRTSGAGTGELFF.